This T cell receptor (beta chain) stems from a study of blood T cells in healthy people across ages. Through a sample-barcoded 5' primer and a J-beta primer mix, a second PCR was run for about 7 to 12 cycles. One entry per CDR3 protein, called by TCRdb with MiXCR from the 5' RACE reads. Of about 580,000 distinct CDR3 sequences listed, around half were seen once; the top ten hold about 22%. This clonotype was seen a few times. The CDR3 contains 15 residues. The V end lost 6 bases, the J end lost 2 bases, and 18 bases lay between the germline ends. Germline CDR1 and CDR2: DFQATT and SNEGSKA (reference sequence).

The V gene is TRBV20-1, the J gene TRBJ2-3, with D hard to call. Specimen: blood. The clonotype comes from a man older than 75 in good health. The CDR3 protein is CSAPQLPSYTDTQYF. Here the CDR3 DNA reads TGCAGTGCCCCGCAGCTTCCATCGTACACAGATACGCAGTATTTT.